A selection of T cell receptor beta chains follows, all from one sample in a study of blood T cell repertoires in COVID-19. TCRdb's table, derived via immunoSEQ multiplex PCR, lists solely in-frame clones and lacks some. Among tens of thousands of clones listed, about 88% were seen once. Sequences were obtained from peripheral blood. The receptors were gathered from a middle-aged man with acute or convalescent COVID-19. Each CDR3 is given with its conserved first and last residue. A D gene is named only where the DNA matches it firmly. Where a row states a size, it is once, few, many or the class of an expanded clone; other rows omit it.

d_gene: TRBD1; abundance: -; v_gene: TRBV6-6; j_gene: TRBJ2-7; CDR3nt: TGTGCCAGCAGCCCGGACAGGATGCGAGAGCAGTACTTC; CDR3aa: CASSPDRMREQYF
d_gene: -; abundance: -; v_gene: TRBV5-1; j_gene: TRBJ2-1; CDR3nt: TGCGCCAGCGCAGGTGTTGAGGGGGACCACAGAAGGAGCTCCTACAATGAGCAGTTCTTC; CDR3aa: CASAGVEGDHRRSSYNEQFF
d_gene: TRBD1; abundance: once; v_gene: TRBV15; j_gene: TRBJ1-1; CDR3nt: TGTGCCACCAGCAGAGGGAACGACAGGGTCACTGAAGCTTTCTTT; CDR3aa: CATSRGNDRVTEAFF
d_gene: TRBD1; abundance: -; v_gene: TRBV19; j_gene: TRBJ1-6; CDR3nt: TGTGCCAGTAGTATCGGAGCAGGGGGCTACAGTTCACCCCTCCACTTT; CDR3aa: CASSIGAGGYSSPLHF
d_gene: -; abundance: -; v_gene: TRBV5-1; j_gene: TRBJ1-3; CDR3nt: TGCGCCAGCAGCCTAGAGGGAGGAAACACCATATATTTT; CDR3aa: CASSLEGGNTIYF
d_gene: TRBD1; abundance: -; v_gene: TRBV25-1; j_gene: TRBJ1-1; CDR3nt: TGTGCCAGCACAACAGGGGGCTTGGGTGAAGCTTTCTTT; CDR3aa: CASTTGGLGEAFF
d_gene: TRBD2; abundance: -; v_gene: TRBV3-1/TRBV3-2; j_gene: TRBJ2-1; CDR3nt: TGTGCCAGCGCCCGGGGCGGGAGTCCCTACAATGAGCAGTTCTTC; CDR3aa: CASARGGSPYNEQFF
d_gene: TRBD1; abundance: -; v_gene: TRBV2; j_gene: TRBJ1-6; CDR3nt: TGTGCCAGCAGTGGTGGGACAGGGGGGAGATCACCCCTCCACTTT; CDR3aa: CASSGGTGGRSPLHF
d_gene: -; abundance: -; v_gene: TRBV29-1; j_gene: TRBJ1-2; CDR3nt: TGCAGCGTTGGACACCTATTAAACTATGGCTACACCTTC; CDR3aa: CSVGHLLNYGYTF
d_gene: -; abundance: -; v_gene: TRBV6-2/TRBV6-3; j_gene: TRBJ1-2; CDR3nt: TGTGCCAGCAGCCCAGTAGGACTTGGCTACACCTTC; CDR3aa: CASSPVGLGYTF
d_gene: TRBD1; abundance: -; v_gene: TRBV19; j_gene: TRBJ1-2; CDR3nt: TGTGCCAGTATCCTTGGGACAGGGGTCTCGGGCTATGGCTACACCTTC; CDR3aa: CASILGTGVSGYGYTF
d_gene: TRBD1; abundance: -; v_gene: TRBV30; j_gene: TRBJ1-6; CDR3nt: TGTGCCTGGAAGTTGGACAGGGTGAATTCACCCCTCCACTTT; CDR3aa: CAWKLDRVNSPLHF
d_gene: TRBD2; abundance: -; v_gene: TRBV5-1; j_gene: TRBJ2-5; CDR3nt: TGCGCCAGCAGCTTGGACGGGAGGGGGTTCCAAGAGACCCAGTACTTC; CDR3aa: CASSLDGRGFQETQYF
d_gene: -; abundance: once; v_gene: TRBV3-1/TRBV3-2; j_gene: TRBJ1-2; CDR3nt: TGTGCCAGCAGCCAAGGGAGGGGCGGCTATGGCTACACCTTC; CDR3aa: CASSQGRGGYGYTF
d_gene: TRBD1; abundance: -; v_gene: TRBV4-2; j_gene: TRBJ1-2; CDR3nt: TGTGCCAGCAGCCTGACTCCCGGGACAGGGTCCGGAGGCTATGGCTACACCTTC; CDR3aa: CASSLTPGTGSGGYGYTF
d_gene: -; abundance: few; v_gene: TRBV11-2; j_gene: TRBJ2-2; CDR3nt: TGTGCCAGCAGCTTAGATTATAACGGGGAGCTGTTTTTT; CDR3aa: CASSLDYNGELFF
d_gene: TRBD1; abundance: -; v_gene: TRBV7-9; j_gene: TRBJ1-4; CDR3nt: TGTGCCAGCAGCTCCTGGACAGGTTCAACTAATGAAAAACTGTTTTTT; CDR3aa: CASSSWTGSTNEKLFF
d_gene: -; abundance: -; v_gene: TRBV27; j_gene: TRBJ1-5; CDR3nt: TGTGCCAGCAGCCGGGCGGGGAATCAGCCCCAGCATTTT; CDR3aa: CASSRAGNQPQHF
d_gene: -; abundance: -; v_gene: TRBV30; j_gene: TRBJ1-3; CDR3nt: TGTGCCTGGGACCTACTTGGAGGGGGAAACACCATATATTTT; CDR3aa: CAWDLLGGGNTIYF
d_gene: TRBD1; abundance: -; v_gene: TRBV5-6; j_gene: TRBJ1-6; CDR3nt: TGTGCCAGCAGCTTGACCGGGACAGGGAATTCACCCCTCCACTTT; CDR3aa: CASSLTGTGNSPLHF
d_gene: -; abundance: once; v_gene: TRBV6-5; j_gene: TRBJ1-1; CDR3nt: TGTGCCAGCAGCGACCCACAGGGAGTTACTGAAGCTTTCTTT; CDR3aa: CASSDPQGVTEAFF
d_gene: TRBD1; abundance: -; v_gene: TRBV9; j_gene: TRBJ2-3; CDR3nt: TGTGCCAGCAGCGCGGGACAGGGTGTAGATACGCAGTATTTT; CDR3aa: CASSAGQGVDTQYF
d_gene: TRBD1; abundance: -; v_gene: TRBV6-4; j_gene: TRBJ2-3; CDR3nt: TGTGCCAGCAGCACCGGGACAGGGATAACAGATACGCAGTATTTT; CDR3aa: CASSTGTGITDTQYF
d_gene: -; abundance: -; v_gene: TRBV11-2; j_gene: TRBJ2-2; CDR3nt: TGTGCCAGCAGCTTTACGGGACAAGCGAACACCGGGGAGCTGTTTTTT; CDR3aa: CASSFTGQANTGELFF
d_gene: TRBD1; abundance: -; v_gene: TRBV5-4; j_gene: TRBJ2-2; CDR3nt: TGTGCCAGCAGCTTGGGGGACAGGGAAGCCGGGGAGCTGTTTTTT; CDR3aa: CASSLGDREAGELFF
d_gene: TRBD1; abundance: -; v_gene: TRBV6-5; j_gene: TRBJ1-4; CDR3nt: TGTGCCAGCAGATCCCAGGGGGGCAATGAAAAACTGTTTTTT; CDR3aa: CASRSQGGNEKLFF
d_gene: -; abundance: once; v_gene: TRBV11-3; j_gene: TRBJ1-1; CDR3nt: TGTGCCAGCAGCTTAGAGAGAAACACTGAAGCTTTCTTT; CDR3aa: CASSLERNTEAFF
d_gene: -; abundance: -; v_gene: TRBV18; j_gene: TRBJ1-2; CDR3nt: TGTGCCAGCTCACGAATCCCAGGGGTCAAGGATGGCTACACCTTC; CDR3aa: CASSRIPGVKDGYTF
d_gene: TRBD1; abundance: -; v_gene: TRBV3-1/TRBV3-2; j_gene: TRBJ1-4; CDR3nt: TGTGCCAGCAGCCAGAACAGGGGGAATGAAAAACTGTTTTTT; CDR3aa: CASSQNRGNEKLFF
d_gene: TRBD1; abundance: -; v_gene: TRBV19; j_gene: TRBJ2-7; CDR3nt: TGTGCCAGTAGTATATCACGGGACAGGGGTCACGAGCAGTACTTC; CDR3aa: CASSISRDRGHEQYF
d_gene: -; abundance: once; v_gene: TRBV4-1; j_gene: TRBJ2-7; CDR3nt: TGCGCCAGCAGCCAAGATCATAGCTCGGCAGCTAGCGACGAGCAGTACTTC; CDR3aa: CASSQDHSSAASDEQYF
d_gene: TRBD2; abundance: -; v_gene: TRBV7-6; j_gene: TRBJ2-5; CDR3nt: TGTGCCAGCACCGTCCGGGGGGAATCCCAAGAGACCCAGTACTTC; CDR3aa: CASTVRGESQETQYF
d_gene: -; abundance: -; v_gene: TRBV29-1; j_gene: TRBJ2-7; CDR3nt: TGCAGCGTTAGCAAGACTGTACACTACGAGCAGTACTTC; CDR3aa: CSVSKTVHYEQYF
d_gene: -; abundance: -; v_gene: TRBV6-5; j_gene: TRBJ2-7; CDR3nt: TGTGCCAGCATGCAGGGGACCTACGAGCAGTACTTC; CDR3aa: CASMQGTYEQYF
d_gene: -; abundance: -; v_gene: TRBV29-1; j_gene: TRBJ1-1; CDR3nt: TGCAGCGTTGAATTAACGGGGTGGGGTACTGAAGCTTTCTTT; CDR3aa: CSVELTGWGTEAFF
d_gene: TRBD1; abundance: once; v_gene: TRBV10-1; j_gene: TRBJ2-1; CDR3nt: TGCGCCAGCAGTGAGGGGACAGGGGTCTACAATGAGCAGTTCTTC; CDR3aa: CASSEGTGVYNEQFF
d_gene: -; abundance: -; v_gene: TRBV30; j_gene: TRBJ1-4; CDR3nt: TGTGCCTGGAGTCTCTCCGGGGGTGAAAAACTGTTTTTT; CDR3aa: CAWSLSGGEKLFF
d_gene: -; abundance: few; v_gene: TRBV19; j_gene: TRBJ1-2; CDR3nt: TGTGCCAGTAGTTCCCGACAGGACTTTCGCAACTATGGCTACACCTTC; CDR3aa: CASSSRQDFRNYGYTF
d_gene: TRBD1; abundance: -; v_gene: TRBV5-1; j_gene: TRBJ1-1; CDR3nt: TGCGCCAGCAGCGCGTTAGGACAGGGGAAAAACACTGAAGCTTTCTTT; CDR3aa: CASSALGQGKNTEAFF
d_gene: -; abundance: -; v_gene: TRBV7-2; j_gene: TRBJ1-6; CDR3nt: TGTGCCAGCAGCCACCCTTCCCCGGGGGGGAATTCACCCCTCCACTTT; CDR3aa: CASSHPSPGGNSPLHF
d_gene: TRBD1; abundance: -; v_gene: TRBV6-5; j_gene: TRBJ1-3; CDR3nt: TGTGCCAGCAGCCGGGACAGGGGGCGAAACACCATATATTTT; CDR3aa: CASSRDRGRNTIYF
d_gene: TRBD1; abundance: -; v_gene: TRBV18; j_gene: TRBJ2-7; CDR3nt: TGTGCCAGCTCACCACCGACAGGGCCGGGCGTCCACGAGCAGTACTTC; CDR3aa: CASSPPTGPGVHEQYF
d_gene: -; abundance: -; v_gene: TRBV11-2; j_gene: TRBJ1-2; CDR3nt: TGTGCCAGCAGCCCCAACCGGGTTGACTATGGCTACACCTTC; CDR3aa: CASSPNRVDYGYTF
d_gene: TRBD1; abundance: -; v_gene: TRBV5-1; j_gene: TRBJ1-1; CDR3nt: TGCGCCAGCAGCTTGAGGACAGGGGGAAGGACTGAAGCTTTCTTT; CDR3aa: CASSLRTGGRTEAFF
d_gene: -; abundance: -; v_gene: TRBV5-1; j_gene: TRBJ2-1; CDR3nt: TGCGCCAGCAGCTTAGGACACCGCTCCTACAATGAGCAGTTCTTC; CDR3aa: CASSLGHRSYNEQFF
d_gene: -; abundance: -; v_gene: TRBV6-4; j_gene: TRBJ2-2; CDR3nt: TGTGCCAGCAGTGACTCTAGCTCCGGGGAGCTGTTTTTT; CDR3aa: CASSDSSSGELFF
d_gene: -; abundance: -; v_gene: TRBV29-1; j_gene: TRBJ2-2; CDR3nt: TGCAGCGTTGACCCTAAGGGGGGGGCCGGGGAGCTGTTTTTT; CDR3aa: CSVDPKGGAGELFF
d_gene: -; abundance: -; v_gene: TRBV20-1; j_gene: TRBJ2-7; CDR3nt: TGCAGTGCTAGTGCGGGAACCTACGAGCAGTACTTC; CDR3aa: CSASAGTYEQYF
d_gene: -; abundance: -; v_gene: TRBV7-8; j_gene: TRBJ1-1; CDR3nt: TGTGCCAGCAGCACCCATTCGGGGGATGAAGCTTTCTTT; CDR3aa: CASSTHSGDEAFF
d_gene: TRBD2; abundance: -; v_gene: TRBV7-7; j_gene: TRBJ2-2; CDR3nt: TGTGCTAGCAGCTCGACTAGCGGGACGGACACCGGGGAGCTGTTTTTT; CDR3aa: CASSSTSGTDTGELFF
d_gene: -; abundance: -; v_gene: TRBV18; j_gene: TRBJ1-5; CDR3nt: TGTGCCAGCTCACCGAGTGCGGGGCAGGGAGGCAATCAGCCCCAGCATTTT; CDR3aa: CASSPSAGQGGNQPQHF